What follows are 10 T cell receptor beta chains derived from one specimen sequenced in a study of OX40 agonist ivuxolimab in advanced cancers. Method: immunoSEQ multiplex PCR; TCRdb's copy keeps in-frame clones and lacks some. The table includes roughly 70,000 clones, 75% to 95% detected once. The sequenced sample was CD4+ or CD8+ T cells sorted from blood, obtained in a trial of the OX40 agonist ivuxolimab. These receptors were obtained from an adult with an advanced solid tumor such as melanoma, head and neck, liver or kidney cancer.

The genes are TRBV19 and TRBJ2-3; D remains unclear. This CDR3 spans 15 amino acids. The germline V gene encodes CDR1 LNHDA and CDR2 SQIVND (reference sequence). The germline V and J ends were trimmed by 4 bases and 0 bases, with 11 bases remaining between them. CDR3 protein: CASSTPGASTDTQYF. Here the CDR3 DNA reads TGTGCCAGTAGTACCCCCGGCGCTAGCACAGATACGCAGTATTTT.

The chain couples TRBV19 to TRBJ2-3; TRBD2 is a possible D gene (5 bases). Germline V gene lookup returns CDR1 LNHDA and CDR2 SQIVND (reference sequence). This CDR3 is 13 amino acids long. Trimming cost V 4 bases and J 6 bases, with 11 bases left between them. The CDR3 spells CASSTFGEDTQYF. The CDR3 DNA is TGTGCCAGTAGTACCTTTGGGGAGGATACGCAGTATTTT.

This CDR3 reads CASSLYPGAETQYF. The CDR3 DNA is TGTGCCAGCAGTTTATATCCAGGGGCGGAGACCCAGTACTTC. The gene calls are TRBV27 and TRBJ2-5, with D perhaps TRBD1 (6 bases). The CDR3 has 14 amino acids. Germline assignment: CDR1 MNHEY and CDR2 SMNVEV (reference sequence). V was trimmed by 1 base and J by 5 bases, leaving 11 bases between them.

This chain joins TRBV19 and TRBJ1-1; D is uncertain. CDR1 and CDR2 from the germline V gene are LNHDA and SQIVND (reference sequence). V lost 10 bases, J lost 0 bases, and 15 bases lay in between. The CDR3 covers 14 residues. Here the CDR3 DNA reads TGTGCCACGACCGGGCGGACCATGAACACTGAAGCTTTCTTT. This gives the protein CATTGRTMNTEAFF.

The rearrangement joins TRBV4-1 to TRBJ2-3; TRBD2 agrees at 7 bases. This CDR3 spans 15 amino acids. CDR1 and CDR2 (germline): MGHRA, YSYEKL. Trimming removed 4 bases from V and 0 bases from J; junction bases left unmatched: 4. The CDR3 coding sequence is TGCGCCAGCAGCCCCTCTAGCGGTAGCACAGATACGCAGTATTTT. It codes for CASSPSSGSTDTQYF.

This chain uses TRBV10-3 with TRBJ1-1; D may be TRBD1 (6 bases). The V end was cut by 3 bases, the J end by 0 bases, with 20 bases between. From germline, CDR1 is ENHRY and CDR2 SYGVKD. The CDR3 is 18 residues long. CDR3 nucleotides: TGTGCCATCAGTGAAGGTGCGCTGGGCAGGGGAATGAACACTGAAGCTTTCTTT. It codes for CAISEGALGRGMNTEAFF.

In its sample, this clone is medium-sized. This chain links TRBV5-4 with TRBJ2-7; the D is unclear. V was clipped by 1 base and J by 0 bases, with 8 bases between them. Germline CDR1 and CDR2: SGHNT and YYREEE (reference sequence). This CDR3 has 14 residues. CDR3 nucleotide sequence: TGTGCCAGCAGCTTGACTGGTGACTCCTACGAGCAGTACTTC. Protein product: CASSLTGDSYEQYF.

V is TRBV4-1 and J is TRBJ1-1; TRBD1 aligns across 10 bases. The CDR3 covers 18 residues. Germline CDR1 reads MGHRA; CDR2 reads YSYEKL. The J segment lost 5 bases and the V segment lost 2 bases, leaving 14 bases of the junction unmatched. The CDR3 protein is CASSQRTGTGVKNTEAFF. Here the CDR3 DNA reads TGCGCCAGCAGCCAAAGGACCGGGACAGGGGTGAAGAATACTGAAGCTTTCTTT.

The genes are TRBV27 and TRBJ1-1; TRBD1 matches at 12 bases. Germline lookup yields CDR1 MNHEY and CDR2 SMNVEV (reference sequence). J gave up 2 bases and V 5 bases, and 6 bases lay outside the gene matches. This CDR3 comprises 16 residues. CDR3 sequence: CASSPLGTGGNTEAFF. The CDR3 DNA reads as TGTGCCAGCAGTCCTCTTGGGACAGGGGGCAACACTGAAGCTTTCTTT.

This chain joins TRBV20-1 and TRBJ2-7; TRBD1 matches 7 bases. The CDR3 is 11 amino acids. After removal of 5 bases from V and 7 bases from J, the junction contained 5 bases not matched to a gene. Germline-derived CDR1 and CDR2 are DFQATT and SNEGSKA (reference sequence). The CDR3 sequence is CSAATGSEQYF. The CDR3, as DNA: TGCAGTGCTGCGACAGGGTCGGAGCAGTACTTC.